The entry that follows covers one T cell receptor beta chain sequence. Trimming removed 0 bases from V and 6 bases from J, with 11 bases in between. The CDR3 consists of 15 residues. Germline CDR1 is PRHDT and CDR2 is FYEKMQ (reference sequence). The data stem from a study of blood T cell repertoires in COVID-19. Study-wide context: The samples span acute and convalescent COVID-19 from the United States, Italy and Spain.

Libraries were prepared by immunoSEQ multiplex PCR; TCRdb keeps only in-frame clonotypes and omits some of them. This table holds a few hundred thousand clones, 89% found once. Sequencing was done on a sample of peripheral blood. The source is a woman aged 25-40 years with COVID-19, enrolled during active disease. The chain combines TRBV13 with TRBJ2-2; a possible D gene is TRBD1 (5 bases). Written as DNA, the CDR3 is TGTGCCAGCAGCTTAGGGGGCAGGGTGCCCGGGGAGCTGTTTTTT. This translates into CASSLGGRVPGELFF.